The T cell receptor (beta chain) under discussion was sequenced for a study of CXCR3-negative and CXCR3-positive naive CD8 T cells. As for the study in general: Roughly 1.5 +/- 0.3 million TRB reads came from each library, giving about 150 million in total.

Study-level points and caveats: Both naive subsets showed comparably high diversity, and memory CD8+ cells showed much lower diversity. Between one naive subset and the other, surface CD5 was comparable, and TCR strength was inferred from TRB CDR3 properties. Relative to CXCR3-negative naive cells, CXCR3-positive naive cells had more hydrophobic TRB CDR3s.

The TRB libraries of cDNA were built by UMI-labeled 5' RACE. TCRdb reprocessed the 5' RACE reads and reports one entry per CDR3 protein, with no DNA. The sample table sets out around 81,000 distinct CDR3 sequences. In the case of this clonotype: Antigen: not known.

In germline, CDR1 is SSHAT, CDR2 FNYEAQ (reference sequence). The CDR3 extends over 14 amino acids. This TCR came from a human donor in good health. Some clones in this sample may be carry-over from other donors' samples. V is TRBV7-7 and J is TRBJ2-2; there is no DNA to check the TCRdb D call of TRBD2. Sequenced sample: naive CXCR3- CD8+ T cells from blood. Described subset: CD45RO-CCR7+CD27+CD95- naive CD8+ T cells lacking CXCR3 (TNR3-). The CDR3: CASSQGPPAGELFF.